The 10 T cell receptor beta chains listed next were all sequenced from one sample in a study of brain T cells in children with intractable seizures (dated by TCRdb to the early 2020s). The library was prepared using the immunoSEQ multiplex PCR assay. This is the immuneACCESS table as TCRdb keeps it, with only in-frame sequences that have V and J called. A part of the clones is gone; compared with another copy, unresolved V genes explain less than half, and the rest is unexplained. This sample comprises 300,000 to 400,000 clones, 93% of them detected only once. Of the sample, roughly 5.7% is held by the ten largest clones. The time point label of this sample denotes: blood from clinic visit 5 months post-surgery; TSC patient then seizure free. The specimen was peripheral blood, collected more than 4 months after surgery. These receptor sequences come from a boy less than two years old with tuberous sclerosis and intractable seizures.

This clone occurred a few times. The chain uses TRBV19 and TRBJ2-7, with D perhaps matching TRBD1 (5 bases). Trimming cost V 2 bases and J 6 bases, with 8 bases left between them. The CDR3 totals 12 residues. Looked up from germline, CDR1 is LNHDA and CDR2 is SQIVND (reference sequence). The CDR3 DNA reads TGTGCCAGTAGTATACAGGGTCGCGAGCAGTACTTC. Amino acids: CASSIQGREQYF.

The chain couples TRBV24-1 to TRBJ2-1, with D perhaps matching TRBD2 (6 bases). Trimming shortened V by 9 bases and J by 2 bases, and 22 bases separated the two germline ends. Germline V lookup: CDR1 KGHDR, CDR2 SFDVKD. The CDR3 is made up of 17 amino acids. The CDR3 sequence is CATQGSVGAGTYNEQFF. In DNA, the CDR3 is TGTGCCACCCAAGGCTCGGTTGGGGCGGGGACCTACAATGAGCAGTTCTTC.

The chain is built from TRBV27 and TRBJ2-7; 8 nucleotides align to TRBD2. The V gene's germline CDR1 is MNHEY and CDR2 SMNVEV (reference sequence). CDR3 size: 14 residues. Trimming cost V 7 bases and J 0 bases; bases outside gene matches: 5. In DNA form, the CDR3 reads TGTGCCAGCACCTCCGGGACTAGCTCCTACGAGCAGTACTTC. This translates into CASTSGTSSYEQYF.

The chain uses TRBV6-5 and TRBJ2-5; 12 bases agree with TRBD2. Germline values: CDR1 MNHEY, CDR2 SVGAGI. The CDR3 spans 15 residues. The trim removed 0 bases at V and 8 bases at J, leaving 4 bases unmatched. The CDR3 sequence is CASSYSRLAGATQYF. CDR3 sequence (DNA): TGTGCCAGCAGTTACTCACGACTAGCGGGGGCCACCCAGTACTTC.

The CDR3 coding sequence is TGTGCCAGCAGCTCCGAGTCCCGGGACACGTCCGTCGAGCAGTACTTC. Amino acids: CASSSESRDTSVEQYF. The J gene is TRBJ2-7, the V gene TRBV5-4, with a weak D call TRBD1 (6 bases). This CDR3 contains 16 residues. V shed 3 bases and J shed 6 bases, with 22 bases lying between them. From germline, CDR1 is SGHNT and CDR2 YYREEE (reference sequence).

The rearrangement joins TRBV11-3 to TRBJ2-2; the D is unclear. The CDR3 consists of 14 residues. The V end was cut by 1 base, the J end by 4 bases, with 7 bases between. Germline V gene data show CDR1 as SGHNT and CDR2 as YENEEA. CDR3 in amino acids: CASSLGRATGELFF. The CDR3 nucleotides are TGTGCCAGCAGCTTAGGGAGAGCCACCGGGGAGCTGTTTTTT.

The V and J genes are TRBV4-2 and TRBJ1-1; D unresolved. The germline V gene has CDR1 LGHNA and CDR2 YNFKEQ. V gave up 4 bases and J gave up 5 bases, with 14 bases separating them. The CDR3 covers 14 residues. The CDR3 DNA reads TGTGCCAGCAGCCTTCCTGGCCTCGGGACTGAAGCTTTCTTT. It specifies CASSLPGLGTEAFF.

This chain connects TRBV19 to TRBJ1-4, with a tentative D call TRBD1 (5 bases). CDR1 LNHDA and CDR2 SQIVND come from the germline V gene (reference sequence). Trimming took 6 bases from V and 4 from J, leaving 12 bases between them. CDR3 length: 14 residues. CDR3 sequence (DNA): TGTGCCAGTAGCCCAGGGCTTAGTAATGAAAAACTGTTTTTT. Translating gives CASSPGLSNEKLFF.

The rearrangement links TRBV23-1 to TRBJ2-3; 9 nucleotides agree with TRBD2. TRBV23-1 is classed as an ORF, of uncertain function. The trim removed 3 bases at V and 1 base at J, leaving 11 bases unmatched. CDR3 length: 18 amino acids. The CDR3 region has the DNA TGCGCCAGCAGTCACGGCGGGAGGGCCTATCGTGGCACAGATACGCAGTATTTT. It specifies CASSHGGRAYRGTDTQYF.

J is TRBJ1-5 and V is TRBV6-5, with D maybe TRBD1 (5 bases). Deletions cut 7 bases from V and 3 bases from J, with 10 bases between. The CDR3 contains 13 residues. Germline CDR1 MNHEY, CDR2 SVGAGI. CDR3 nucleotides: TGTGCCAGCATCCCAGGGTACAATCAGCCCCAGCATTTT. Translation: CASIPGYNQPQHF.